The 20 T cell receptor beta chains reported below all come from one sample, sequenced in a study of shared clonotypes between healthy human individuals. CD8 cells regarded as naive lacked CD45RO, were positively chosen for CCR7, and omitted terminally differentiated effector memory CD45RA+ cells. TCRdb's copy holds only in-frame clones and misses some; the assay was immunoSEQ multiplex PCR. This table holds nearly 600,000 clones, nearly 97% found once. Input material: naive CD8+ T cells sorted from blood. The receptors derive from a woman in her twenties or thirties in good health.

The CDR3 region has the DNA TGTGCCAGCAGCTTTAGTGGGTCCTACGAGCAGTACTTC. Protein sequence: CASSFSGSYEQYF. The J gene is TRBJ2-7, the V gene TRBV11-3; D remains unclear. Germline V CDR1 and CDR2: SGHNT, YENEEA. V shed 3 bases and J shed 1 base, with 7 bases lying between them. This CDR3 is 13 amino acids long.

The V and J genes are TRBV6-1 and TRBJ2-1; D gene uncertain. The CDR3 length is 14 residues. V lost 6 bases and J 1 base, leaving 10 bases between the germline ends. Germline CDR1 and CDR2: MNHNS and SASEGT. CDR3 residues: CASSELGSYNEQFF. CDR3 sequence (DNA): TGTGCCAGCAGCGAGTTAGGATCCTACAATGAGCAGTTCTTC.

This chain connects TRBV5-3 to TRBJ2-3; D is perhaps TRBD1 (6 bases). TRBV5-3 is placed among ORFs of uncertain function. The V gene lost 2 bases and the J gene lost 3 bases, with 25 bases spanning the gap. The CDR3 covers 19 residues. The CDR3: CARSLLCRDNEEGTDTQYF. CDR3 sequence (DNA): TGTGCCAGAAGCTTATTGTGTAGGGACAACGAAGAAGGTACAGATACGCAGTATTTT.

The chain links TRBV7-7 to TRBJ2-1; TRBD1 matches at 9 bases. V lost 6 bases, J lost 5 bases, and 11 bases stayed unmatched. CDR3 size: 16 residues. Germline CDR1 SSHAT, CDR2 FNYEAQ (reference sequence). The CDR3, as DNA: TGTGCCAGCAGTCCTCCGGGACAGGGAATTAACAATGAGCAGTTCTTC. This codes for CASSPPGQGINNEQFF.

The chain combines TRBV27 with TRBJ1-5; D ambiguous. Deletions cut 6 bases from V and 3 bases from J, with 12 bases between. Germline V lookup: CDR1 MNHEY, CDR2 SMNVEV (reference sequence). The CDR3 is 14 amino acids. The CDR3 DNA follows: TGTGCCAGCAGAGCCGGCGGTTACAATCAGCCCCAGCATTTT. Translation: CASRAGGYNQPQHF.

The chain links TRBV7-8 to TRBJ2-1; either TRBD1 or TRBD2 may fit D (5 bases each). Germline-derived CDR1 and CDR2 are SGHVS and FQNEAQ. Trimming pared 1 base from V and 0 bases from J, leaving 10 bases between. There are 16 residues in the CDR3. The CDR3 nucleotides are TGTGCCAGCAGCTTAGTCGGGACCAGCTCCTACAATGAGCAGTTCTTC. Translated: CASSLVGTSSYNEQFF.

The V call is TRBV7-9, the J call TRBJ2-1; possibly TRBD2 for D (6 bases). Trimming removed 5 bases from V and 10 bases from J, with 18 bases in between. Germline assignment: CDR1 SEHNR and CDR2 FQNEAQ (reference sequence). This CDR3 is built from 14 residues. CDR3 in DNA: TGTGCCAGCAGCCCACGGACGGCGGGGCTGGAGCAGTTCTTC. Translation: CASSPRTAGLEQFF.

CDR3: CASSIGGTKQTYEQYF. The CDR3 DNA reads as TGTGCCAGTAGTATAGGTGGGACAAAACAGACCTACGAGCAGTACTTC. The chain couples TRBV19 to TRBJ2-5, with D tentatively TRBD1 (6 bases). The tail of the sequence fits TRBJ2-7 better, so the J call may be wrong. This CDR3 has 16 amino acids. Per germline, CDR1 LNHDA and CDR2 SQIVND (reference sequence).

The V and J genes are TRBV7-8 and TRBJ1-5; no clear D. In germline, CDR1 is SGHVS, CDR2 FQNEAQ. Trimming stripped 5 bases from V and 3 bases from J, with 11 bases between. The CDR3 sequence is 14 residues long. CDR3 region: CASSQDGPNQPQHF. CDR3 DNA sequence: TGTGCCAGCAGCCAGGACGGCCCCAATCAGCCCCAGCATTTT.

V is TRBV2 and J is TRBJ2-7; D is ambiguous. The CDR3 consists of 12 residues. Germline lookup yields CDR1 SNHLY and CDR2 FYNNEI. Trimming shortened V by 5 bases and J by 2 bases, and 7 bases separated the two germline ends. This chain's CDR3 is CASSTAPYEQYF. In DNA form, the CDR3 reads TGTGCCAGCAGTACCGCCCCCTACGAGCAGTACTTC.

The chain carries TRBV11-1 and TRBJ2-7; 9 bases are a match to TRBD1. The germline V gene has CDR1 SGHAT and CDR2 FQDESV (reference sequence). V trimming: 4 bases; J trimming: 6 bases; junction bases outside the gene matches: 7. The CDR3 extends over 14 amino acids. The DNA of the CDR3 is TGTGCCAGCAGCTGGGGGGGACAGGGACCCGAGCAGTACTTC. Translation gives CASSWGGQGPEQYF.

This clone was counted once. The V gene is TRBV19, the J gene TRBJ1-3, with D possibly being TRBD1 (5 bases). V gave up 7 bases and J gave up 0 bases, with 10 bases separating them. The CDR3 is 14 residues long. CDR1 is LNHDA and CDR2 is SQIVND in the germline V gene (reference sequence). In DNA form, the CDR3 reads TGTGCCAGTACCCCAGGGATCTCTGGAAACACCATATATTTT. Translation gives CASTPGISGNTIYF.

This chain links TRBV29-1 with TRBJ1-2; D possibly corresponds to TRBD1 (6 bases). Trimming shortened V by 6 bases and J by 0 bases, and 14 bases separated the two germline ends. The CDR3 spans 14 residues. CDR1 is SQVTM and CDR2 is ANQGSEA in the germline V gene. CDR3 nucleotides: TGCAGCGTCCCAGGGGAGAAGGCTAACTATGGCTACACCTTC. This codes for CSVPGEKANYGYTF.

This clone was recorded once. Other DNA sequences of this sample code for an identical CDR3. The chain is built from TRBV5-4 and TRBJ2-7; possible D gene TRBD2, 6 bases. CDR1 is SGHNT, CDR2 YYREEE, per germline (reference sequence). V was trimmed by 4 bases and J by 1 base, leaving 12 bases between them. The CDR3 sequence is 14 residues long. Here the CDR3 reads CASSPRDSSYEQYF. The CDR3 nucleotides are TGTGCCAGCAGCCCTCGGGACTCATCCTACGAGCAGTACTTC.

A remark on this clone: The sample holds other DNA sequences that translate to the same CDR3. The chain is built from TRBV27 and TRBJ2-1; no clear D. This CDR3 contains 11 residues. Per germline, CDR1 MNHEY and CDR2 SMNVEV (reference sequence). Trimming stripped 3 bases from V and 7 bases from J, with 4 bases between. The CDR3 DNA reads as TGTGCCAGCAGTTTTGCAAATGAGCAGTTCTTC. It is translated as CASSFANEQFF.

This rearrangement joins TRBV19 to TRBJ2-5; the match to TRBD1 covers 9 bases. Trimming removed 3 bases from V and 9 bases from J; junction bases left unmatched: 14. The CDR3 is 16 residues long. Germline CDR1 and CDR2: LNHDA and SQIVND (reference sequence). This CDR3 is CASSIHGQGRFGPQYF. DNA for the CDR3: TGTGCCAGTAGTATTCACGGACAGGGGCGGTTTGGGCCCCAGTACTTC. The whole variable domain, remainder taken from reference TRBV19 and TRBJ2-5, is DGGITQSPKYLFRKEGQNVTLSCEQNLNHDAMYWYRQDPGQGLRLIYYSQIVNDFQKGDIAEGYSVSREKKESFPLTVTSAQKNPTAFYLCASSIHGQGRFGPQYFGPGTRLLVL.

CDR3 sequence reads: CASSFDRLEAFF. CDR3 DNA sequence: TGTGCCAGCAGTTTCGACAGGCTTGAAGCTTTCTTT. The V gene is TRBV28, the J gene TRBJ1-1; D possibly corresponds to TRBD1 (6 bases). Looked up from germline, CDR1 is MDHEN and CDR2 is SYDVKM. CDR3 length equals 12 residues. The V gene lost 3 bases and the J gene lost 7 bases, with 9 bases spanning the gap.

V gene TRBV5-1 combines with J gene TRBJ2-7; 9 bases line up with TRBD2. Trimming cost V 0 bases and J 1 base; bases outside gene matches: 8. From germline, CDR1 is SGHRS and CDR2 YFSETQ. This CDR3 region has 17 residues. The CDR3 region is CASSLETSGSGSYEQYF. The CDR3 region has the DNA TGCGCCAGCAGCTTGGAGACTAGCGGAAGCGGTTCCTACGAGCAGTACTTC.

This sequence joins TRBV29-1 and TRBJ1-3; D might be TRBD1 (5 bases). The V and J ends lost 3 bases and 0 bases respectively, with 15 bases between them. The CDR3 runs 16 residues. The germline V gene encodes CDR1 SQVTM and CDR2 ANQGSEA. The CDR3 region has the DNA TGCAGCGTTGAGAAGGTACAGGCATACTCTGGAAACACCATATATTTT. It translates to CSVEKVQAYSGNTIYF.

The J gene is TRBJ1-1, the V gene TRBV25-1; weak D call: TRBD1 (6 bases). The CDR3 is made up of 14 amino acids. Germline CDR1 reads MGHDK; CDR2 reads SYGVNS. The V end was cut by 5 bases, the J end by 4 bases, with 14 bases between. The CDR3 region is CASSTQGSGTEAFF. The CDR3 DNA sequence: TGTGCCAGCAGTACTCAGGGGTCGGGCACTGAAGCTTTCTTT.